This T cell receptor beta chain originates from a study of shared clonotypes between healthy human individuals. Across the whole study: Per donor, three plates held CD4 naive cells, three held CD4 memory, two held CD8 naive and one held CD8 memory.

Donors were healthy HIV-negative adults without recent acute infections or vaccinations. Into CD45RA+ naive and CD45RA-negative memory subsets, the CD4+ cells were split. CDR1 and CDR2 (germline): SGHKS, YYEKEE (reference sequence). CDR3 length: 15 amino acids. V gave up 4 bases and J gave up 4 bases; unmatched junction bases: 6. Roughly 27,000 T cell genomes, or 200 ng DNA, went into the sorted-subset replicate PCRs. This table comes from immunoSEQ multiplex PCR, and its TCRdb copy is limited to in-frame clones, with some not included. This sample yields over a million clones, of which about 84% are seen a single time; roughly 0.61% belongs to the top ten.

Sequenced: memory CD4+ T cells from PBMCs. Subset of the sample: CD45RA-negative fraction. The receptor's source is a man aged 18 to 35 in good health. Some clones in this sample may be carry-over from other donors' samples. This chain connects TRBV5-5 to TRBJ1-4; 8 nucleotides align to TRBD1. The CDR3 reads CASSPTGVSNEKLFF. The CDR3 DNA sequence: TGTGCCAGCAGCCCGACAGGGGTCAGTAATGAAAAACTGTTTTTT.